The 16 T cell receptor beta chains below come from one sample, sequenced in a study of CD8+CD57+ T cells in acquired aplastic anemia. Selection for sequencing was limited to patients who had shown CD8+CD57+ cell expansion by flow cytometry. According to the study, genomic DNA was the template for TCR beta VDJ and CDR3 profiling. Each CDR3 protein is one row after TCRdb ran MiXCR on the reads. The repertoire includes about 470,000 distinct CDR3 sequences, approximately 32% of them detected once, and roughly 0.8% sits in the top ten. Sequenced input: sorted CD4+, CD8+, or CD8+CD57+ T cells (not recorded which) from PBMCs. The origin of the receptors is a human donor with aplastic anemia.

V usage is TRBV7-6 and J usage is TRBJ1-5; D call uncertain. Per the germline V gene, CDR1 is SGHVS and CDR2 is FNYEAQ. V lost 3 bases and J 6 bases, leaving 9 bases between the germline ends. This CDR3 spans 13 amino acids. The CDR3 region has the DNA TGTGCCAGCAGCTTTGGACGGACTCAGCCCCAGCATTTT. This encodes CASSFGRTQPQHF.

This clonotype was picked up many times. J is TRBJ2-7 and V is TRBV7-2; perhaps TRBD2 as D (5 bases). V was shortened by 5 bases and J by 2 bases, with 16 bases between the two germline ends. The CDR3 totals 15 residues. The V gene's germline CDR1 is SGHTA and CDR2 FQGNSA. The chain's CDR3 is CASSRTRRETYEQYF. The CDR3 DNA is TGTGCCAGCAGCCGGACTCGGAGAGAGACCTACGAGCAGTACTTC.

This clonotype was seen repeatedly, ten times or more. The V call is TRBV20-1, the J call TRBJ1-5; unclear D gene. Between the trimmed V and J ends, which lost 0 bases and 0 bases, there was a span of 9 bases. In germline, CDR1 is DFQATT, CDR2 SNEGSKA (reference sequence). The CDR3 loop spans 15 amino acids. DNA of the CDR3: TGCAGTGCTAGAGATCTCACTAATAGCAATCAGCCCCAGCATTTT. It yields the protein CSARDLTNSNQPQHF.

Ten or more counts support this clonotype. V gene TRBV15 combines with J gene TRBJ2-5; 10 bases fit TRBD1. This CDR3 is 17 amino acids long. Germline values: CDR1 LNHNV, CDR2 YYDKDF (reference sequence). Losses at the gene ends were 0 bases for V and 3 bases for J; bases not matched to a gene: 7. Here the CDR3 DNA reads TGTGCCACCAGCAGAGACCATGGACAGGGGGACGAAGAGACCCAGTACTTC. Protein sequence: CATSRDHGQGDEETQYF.

This chain connects TRBV5-1 to TRBJ1-1; D is ambiguous. The V gene lost 0 bases and the J gene lost 6 bases, with 12 bases spanning the gap. The germline gives CDR1 SGHRS, CDR2 YFSETQ. This CDR3 comprises 14 residues. CDR3 sequence reads: CASSLVGVSPEAFF. CDR3 bases: TGCGCCAGCAGCTTGGTCGGGGTGAGCCCTGAAGCTTTCTTT.

This chain links TRBV20-1 with TRBJ2-5; 8 nucleotides match TRBD2. The CDR3 contains 15 residues. V trimming: 7 bases; J trimming: 3 bases; junction bases outside the gene matches: 13. Germline values: CDR1 DFQATT, CDR2 SNEGSKA (reference sequence). CDR3 residues: CSVLRGSGAKETQYF. The CDR3 DNA is TGCAGTGTCCTGAGGGGTAGCGGGGCAAAAGAGACCCAGTACTTC.

This clonotype was picked up many times. The V gene is TRBV24-1, the J gene TRBJ1-6; possibly TRBD1 for D (5 bases). The germline CDR1 and CDR2 sequences are KGHDR and SFDVKD. The ends were cut back, 6 bases at V and 6 bases at J, with 11 bases in the middle. The CDR3 spans 14 residues. The CDR3 sequence is CATSRAGSNSPLHF. CDR3 nucleotides: TGTGCCACCAGTCGGGCAGGGAGTAATTCACCCCTCCACTTT.

A note on this clonotype: Being one base from a much bigger clone, this may be a read error. As the CDR3 is not closed by the conserved phenylalanine or tryptophan, this likely results from a read error. The chain uses TRBV7-2 and TRBJ2-5, with D hard to call. V lost 0 bases, J lost 5 bases, and 13 bases lay in between. This CDR3 contains 15 residues. The germline V gene encodes CDR1 SGHTA and CDR2 FQGNSA. CDR3 loop: CASSLAGRNSETQYL. The CDR3 bases are TGTGCCAGCAGCTTAGCCGGCCGGAACTCTGAGACCCAGTACCTC.

The rearrangement joins TRBV20-1 to TRBJ2-3; 8 nucleotides match TRBD2. This CDR3 contains 15 residues. Germline CDR1 is DFQATT and CDR2 is SNEGSKA (reference sequence). The V segment lost 3 bases and the J segment 7 bases; nucleotides outside the gene matches: 12. The CDR3 loop reads CSASSLGLEFNTQYF. The CDR3 DNA follows: TGCAGTGCTAGTAGCTTGGGACTAGAGTTTAATACGCAGTATTTT.

This clonotype came up many times. The chain combines TRBV2 with TRBJ2-3, with 9 positions matching TRBD1. From germline, CDR1 is SNHLY and CDR2 FYNNEI. CDR3 length: 15 amino acids. The ends lost 6 bases at V and 1 base at J; junction bases unmatched: 5. The CDR3 protein is CASRGQGFGTDTQYF. The CDR3 DNA reads as TGTGCCAGCAGGGGACAGGGTTTTGGCACAGATACGCAGTATTTT.

This clonotype has just a few counts. V and J are TRBV7-2 and TRBJ1-4; maybe TRBD1 (6 bases). CDR3 length: 13 amino acids. Trimming removed 5 bases at V and 13 bases at J, with 17 bases between. CDR1 is SGHTA, CDR2 FQGNSA, per germline. The CDR3 protein is CASSQDTIGGLFF. The CDR3 nucleotides are TGTGCCAGCAGCCAAGACACGATAGGGGGACTGTTTTTT.

This clonotype was seen at least ten times. In DNA form, the CDR3 reads TGTGCCAGTAGTATAGCCCCGGGACAGCACACTGAAGCTTTCTTT. This gives the protein CASSIAPGQHTEAFF. This chain joins TRBV19 and TRBJ1-1; TRBD1 matches 7 bases. The V segment lost 1 base and the J segment 3 bases; nucleotides outside the gene matches: 5. Germline lookup yields CDR1 LNHDA and CDR2 SQIVND (reference sequence). This CDR3 has 15 residues. Full variable domain (missing parts from reference TRBV19 and TRBJ1-1): DGGITQSPKYLFRKEGQNVTLSCEQNLNHDAMYWYRQDPGQGLRLIYYSQIVNDFQKGDIAEGYSVSREKKESFPLTVTSAQKNPTAFYLCASSIAPGQHTEAFFGQGTRLTVV.

This clonotype was seen repeatedly, ten times or more. V is TRBV19 and J is TRBJ2-1; 10 positions agree with TRBD1. CDR1 LNHDA and CDR2 SQIVND come from the germline V gene (reference sequence). V trimming: 5 bases; J trimming: 4 bases; junction bases outside the gene matches: 5. The CDR3 extends over 15 amino acids. This CDR3 reads CASSEPGQGYNEQFF. DNA of the CDR3: TGTGCCAGTAGTGAACCGGGACAGGGGTACAATGAGCAGTTCTTC.

This clonotype was seen only a few times. The rearrangement joins TRBV5-1 to TRBJ2-5; D is undetermined. Germline values: CDR1 SGHRS, CDR2 YFSETQ. V was trimmed by 3 bases and J by 2 bases, leaving 2 bases between them. The CDR3 has 11 residues. CDR3 amino acids: CASSWQETQYF. In DNA, the CDR3 is TGCGCCAGCAGCTGGCAAGAGACCCAGTACTTC.

This clonotype has ten or more counts. Here the CDR3 reads CASMPYGDSTDTQYF. The CDR3 DNA sequence: TGTGCCAGCATGCCCTACGGGGATAGCACAGATACGCAGTATTTT. J is TRBJ2-3 and V is TRBV2; tentative D call: TRBD2 (5 bases). CDR1 SNHLY and CDR2 FYNNEI come from the germline V gene. V dropped 7 bases and J dropped 0 bases, with 14 bases sitting between them. This CDR3 is built from 15 residues.

The chain links TRBV2 to TRBJ1-3, with D possibly TRBD1 on 5 matching bases. The V gene's germline CDR1 is SNHLY and CDR2 FYNNEI. Deletions cut 11 bases from V and 0 bases from J, with 11 bases between. The CDR3 loop spans 13 amino acids. The CDR3: CAGEQGSGNTIYF. DNA for the CDR3: TGTGCCGGGGAGCAGGGCTCTGGAAACACCATATATTTT. Based on the CDR3 plus reference TRBV2 and TRBJ1-3, the full variable domain is EPEVTQTPSHQVTQMGQEVILRCVPISNHLYFYWYRQILGQKVEFLVSFYNNEISEKSEIFDDQFSVERPDGSNFTLKIRSTKLEDSAMYFCAGEQGSGNTIYFGEGSWLTVV.